Described below is a single T cell receptor beta chain sequence and its context. A sample-barcoded 5' primer and a J-beta primer mix were used in a second PCR of roughly 7 to 12 cycles. The template-switch adaptor, which had 12 random nucleotides, put a tag on each cDNA molecule. In TCRdb, the 5' RACE reads were re-called with MiXCR into one record per CDR3 protein. The sample consists of over 1,500,000 distinct CDR3 sequences, around 48% of them appearing once. The sample comes from a study of blood T cells in healthy people across ages. On the study more broadly: In model experiments, template switching was able to capture about one barcoded beta molecule for every two T cells that were present.

The V gene lost 3 bases and the J gene lost 10 bases, with 20 bases spanning the gap. Germline CDR1 and CDR2: SGHDT and YYEEEE. The CDR3 is 15 amino acids. This chain links TRBV5-6 with TRBJ2-1; D may be TRBD2 (5 bases). The specimen sequenced was blood. The sequence was collected from a woman in her thirties or forties in good health. The CDR3 bases are TGTGCCAGCAGCTCCGGGATCTTACCGCTGGGGGAGCAGTTCTTC. Protein sequence: CASSSGILPLGEQFF.